Sequencing of this TCR beta chain was carried out in a study of blood T cell repertoires in COVID-19. V was clipped by 6 bases and J by 1 base; unmatched bases: 15. CDR3 size: 18 residues. CDR1 and CDR2 from the germline V gene are SNHLY and FYNNEI. In its sample, this clone was seen once. Cohort allocation depended upon clinical history that participants reported. Method: immunoSEQ multiplex PCR; TCRdb's copy keeps in-frame clones and lacks some. The repertoire has over 200,000 clones, 70% to 90% of them found once; the top ten carry around 1.8%. Material for sequencing was PBMCs or T cells enriched from blood (not recorded which). The rearrangement joins TRBV2 to TRBJ1-1; 9 bases are a match to TRBD1. The clonotype originates from a woman aged 45-65 years who had recovered from COVID-19. In DNA, the CDR3 is TGTGCCAGCAGGGGCCTGGGACAGGGAAATTTTCAGAACACTGAAGCTTTCTTT. It specifies CASRGLGQGNFQNTEAFF.